Sequencing of this TCR beta chain was carried out in a study of blood T cell repertoires in COVID-19. As for the study in general: COVID-19 samples, acute and convalescent, were from the United States, Italy and Spain.

The CDR3 has 16 residues. Germline V gene sequence: CDR1 SEHNR, CDR2 FQNEAQ (reference sequence). The V gene lost 5 bases and the J gene lost 3 bases, with 16 bases spanning the gap. The repertoire was sequenced with immunoSEQ multiplex PCR; TCRdb's copy has only in-frame clones and lacks some. The sample carries around 47,000 clones, 88% recorded once. This clone was picked up a small number of times. The chain combines TRBV7-9 with TRBJ1-4; D is perhaps TRBD1 (5 bases). This TCR was sampled from a man aged 50-60 years with active COVID-19. The sample comprised peripheral blood. CDR3 nucleotide sequence: TGTGCCAGCAGCAAAGGGACGGGACTGGCTAATGAAAAACTGTTTTTT. Translated, it gives CASSKGTGLANEKLFF.